The T cell receptor beta chain under discussion was sequenced for a study of blood T cells in healthy people across ages (dated by TCRdb to 2014 to 2015). About the investigation overall: In model experiments, template switching captured about one uniquely barcoded TCR beta cDNA molecule for every two T cells. To avoid experimental bias, donors of different ages were distributed randomly across sequencing lanes. To track age-related changes in TCR beta repertoire diversity, the study relied on deep sequencing normalized with unique cDNA molecular identifiers. Four age groups were formed from the donors: young (average approximately 15 years), middle-aged (approximately 40), aged (about 62) and long-lived (less than 85). The study analyzed two additional independent replicas of 1 million unique cDNA reads from the same blood draw for two donors, one aged 18 to 29 and one aged 80 or older. General study outcomes and caveats: The long-lived group showed more naive CD4+ T cells, fewer expanded clones and increased TCR diversity than the aged group, suggesting age selection. Observed TCR beta diversity per million T cells fell roughly linearly with age, and a significant reduction was already apparent by age around 36. Because the CMV infection status of the donors was unknown, age-related changes in expanded clonotypes may potentially have been confounded. Because profiling used bulk unsorted PBMCs, naive and antigen-experienced compartments could not be compared conclusively. The percentage of naive T cells measured by flow cytometry correlated strongly with observed TCR beta diversity. Total diversity estimates from one million sequenced T cells were considered lower bounds and underestimates.

The roughly 39 donors, aged about 6 to 95 years, were systemically healthy Caucasian individuals from Russia. Approximately 10 milliliters of peripheral blood were collected from each donor into EDTA-treated Vacutainer tubes. Ficoll-Paque density-gradient centrifugation was used to isolate PBMCs, with at least 6 million per sample. Trizol reagent was used to extract total RNA from PBMCs, with at least 5.5 micrograms per sample. For every donor, flow cytometry on a PBMC aliquot measured the percentage of naive CD45RAhigh/CD27high T cells. Comments on this clonotype: Its target antigen remains unknown. There are no base qualities to consult, and no much larger clone falls within one base.

Libraries were constructed by 5' RACE. The sequencer listed for this sample is Illumina HiSeq 2500. The second PCR ran for about 7 to 11 cycles and used a J-beta primer mix along with a sample-barcoded 5' primer. Each TCR beta cDNA molecule received a unique molecular identifier from a template-switch 5' adaptor carrying 12 random nucleotides. Each sample yielded at least 3 million CDR3-containing paired-end reads. First-strand cDNA was synthesized from all RNA with the Mint cDNA synthesis kit, primed by a TRBC-specific oligonucleotide. Following uracil-DNA glycosylase treatment, a first 18-cycle PCR with universal primers M1SS and BC2_uni_R was performed on all cDNA. The authors processed their data as follows. For normalization, 1 million high-quality reads, each with a distinct molecular identifier, were randomly selected from each sample. Reads sharing molecular identifiers were discarded rather than binned into consensus sequences. MiTCR, run with a Q25 quality threshold and the strictest error-elimination algorithm, handled CDR3 identification, clonotype clustering and error correction. A nonparametric unseen species model using Euler transformation provided a lower-bound estimate of total TCR beta diversity. In-frame beta chains were kept once TCRdb had trimmed the public reads at Q25 with fastp and called clones with MiXCR. Merged by CDR3 protein, the rows form single entries marked with the most common genes and DNA. TCRdb's processing, not the study's, gives the V and J calls here. Recorded for this sample are fewer than 800,000 distinct CDR3 sequences; around 21% of them occurred a single time. The ten top clones hold roughly 3.7% of the sample.

The receptor comes from a man aged 65 to 85 in good health. Sequencing was performed on blood.

The nucleotide sequence reads as follows: TGTGCCAGCTCACCAGGAGGCACCACTCTGTATGAGCAGTTCTTC. It is translated as CASSPGGTTLYEQFF. The sequence links TRBV18 to TRBJ2-5, and the D gene may be TRBD2, 5 bases matching. The closer fit of TRBJ2-1 to the DNA end suggests the J call may be wrong. Spanning cysteine to phenylalanine, the CDR3 consists of 15 amino acids. Only CDR3 DNA is held: 45 bases, read in frame from base 1. CDR1 KGHSH and CDR2 LQKENI were looked up in the germline V gene.